This is a list of T cell receptor beta chains from one sample in a study of T-cell reconstitution after alpha-beta-depleted transplantation in children. In TCRdb, the PCR reads were re-called with MiXCR into one record per CDR3 protein. The sample contains around 190,000 distinct CDR3 sequences, about 7% of which appear only once. This specimen consisted of PBMCs, obtained before TCRalphabeta/CD19-depleted stem cell transplant. All receptors come from a boy aged 2 to 10 with acute lymphoblastic leukemia, due to receive a stem cell transplant. Each CDR3 is given with its conserved first and last residue. Fields, in order: CDR3 DNA, CDR3 protein, clone size, D gene, V gene, J gene. The D gene is left open where the match is weak. The size field is filled for only some rows; it gives once, few, many or a size class.

TGTGCCATCACGCCGTCCTCCAATTCACCCCTCCACTTT	CAITPSSNSPLHF	NA	NA	TRBV10-3	TRBJ1-6
TGTGCCAGCAGCTTAGTACGGACCCGAAGCTCCTACAATGAGCAGTTCTTC	CASSLVRTRSSYNEQFF	many	NA	TRBV7-2	TRBJ2-1
TGCAGCGTTGGCCGGGCTAATATCGGCGGGTCGAACACTGAAGCTTTCTTT	CSVGRANIGGSNTEAFF	few	NA	TRBV29-1	TRBJ1-1
TGTGCCAGCAGTTTTGGGATTTTAGACAGCTACACCTTC	CASSFGILDSYTF	NA	NA	TRBV28	TRBJ1-2
TGTGCCAGCAGTCGCTCAGGAGTTGAAAAACTGTTTTTT	CASSRSGVEKLFF	few	NA	TRBV6-2/TRBV6-3	TRBJ1-4
TGCAGTGCTGTCGGACGGCTGAATTCACCCCTCCACTTT	CSAVGRLNSPLHF	many	NA	TRBV20-1	TRBJ1-6
TGTGCCAGCAGTTTGGGACAGGGAGACAATGAGCAGTTCTTC	CASSLGQGDNEQFF	many	TRBD1	TRBV12-3/TRBV12-4	TRBJ2-1
TGCAGCGTTCGAAGGTCGGACTATGGCTACACCTTC	CSVRRSDYGYTF	many	NA	TRBV29-1	TRBJ1-2
TGTGCCAGCAGCTTCGGGACAGGGGTACAAGAGACCCAGTACTTC	CASSFGTGVQETQYF	few	TRBD1	TRBV7-7	TRBJ2-5
TGTGCCAGCAGCTTAGGGGACACTTCCACCGGGGAGCTGTTTTTT	CASSLGDTSTGELFF	many	NA	TRBV7-2	TRBJ2-2
TGTGCCTGGAGTGCCCGAGGCGATGAGCAGTTCTTC	CAWSARGDEQFF	NA	NA	TRBV30	TRBJ2-1
TGTGCCAGCAGTTTATGGAGGACAGGATACAATGAGCAGTTCTTC	CASSLWRTGYNEQFF	many	TRBD1	TRBV28	TRBJ2-1
TGTGCCAGCACCCCGGGGGGAGGGGAAGAGACCCAGTACTTC	CASTPGGGEETQYF	many	TRBD2	TRBV9	TRBJ2-5
TGCGCCAGCAGCTTGGCTAGCGGGGGGGCCTACGAGCAGTACTTC	CASSLASGGAYEQYF	many	TRBD2	TRBV5-1	TRBJ2-7
TGTGCCAGCAGCCAAGACTCCCGCTCGATTAATGAGCAGTTCTTC	CASSQDSRSINEQFF	NA	NA	TRBV3-1	TRBJ2-1
TGTGCCCTCAGTTTATATGGGGACAGGGGATCCGGGGCCAACGTCCTGACTTTC	CALSLYGDRGSGANVLTF	few	TRBD1	TRBV12-3/TRBV12-4	TRBJ2-6
TGTGCCAGCAGCACACCCCGACAGGGGTCCTACGAGCAGTACTTC	CASSTPRQGSYEQYF	few	TRBD1	TRBV7-9	TRBJ2-7